This T cell receptor beta chain was identified in a study of blood T cell repertoires in COVID-19. Study summary: From T cells, B-cell-depleted T cells, or PBMCs came the material, which was cDNA or gDNA.

Germline loops: CDR1 SEHNR, CDR2 FQNEAQ (reference sequence). Losses at the gene ends were 5 bases for V and 2 bases for J; bases not matched to a gene: 9. CDR3 length: 16 amino acids. Study processing details: Amplification from reference gene primers served as the basis for estimated nucleated cell counts. The protocol was immunoSEQ multiplex PCR, while the TCRdb copy is restricted to in-frame clones and leaves out a portion. That table gives V, J and clone size, and the DNA gave D and trimming. The sample has about 98,000 clones; around 90% are singletons. The sample was peripheral blood. This sequence joins TRBV7-9 and TRBJ1-2; 9 nucleotides agree with TRBD1. This receptor was obtained from an older man with acute or convalescent COVID-19. The DNA of the CDR3 is TGTGCCAGCAGCCGACCTACAGGGGGCGCAAACTATGGCTACACCTTC. This sequence encodes CASSRPTGGANYGYTF.